This TCR beta chain was retrieved from a study of CD8 T cells in Susac syndrome (dated by TCRdb to the late 2010s). Background on the whole study: Of the Susac syndrome patients who were sequenced, more than five had clinically active disease and fewer than ten were in clinical remission. At the time of blood withdrawal, Susac syndrome patients were either therapy-naive, taking corticosteroids (with some also receiving IVIg), or on IVIg alone. The study used repertoire sequencing to test whether antigen drove CD8+ T cell activation and differentiation in Susac syndrome. What the work shows at the level of the full study, not this receptor alone: The TCR sequencing and HLA analysis was acknowledged to have included a relatively small number of individuals. In patients with Susac syndrome, the CD4+ T cell repertoire showed no detectable clonal expansion.

RNA was extracted with the RNeasy kit and 0.5 to 1 ug was reverse transcribed using random hexamers. The immunoSEQ multiplex PCR assay, covering 54 Vbeta and 13 Jbeta segments, was used to amplify TCR beta CDR3 regions. PCR amplification bias was corrected by using a synthetic template baseline for primer optimization and computational correction. The authors processed their data as follows. Reads were annotated to V, D and J genes according to IMGT and were analyzed with immunoSEQ Analyzer, with only productive sequences retained. Clonality was calculated as one minus the Shannon entropy normalized by log2 of the number of productive unique sequences. Public and private clones were assessed among the 100 most prevalent clones of each patient and control. Clones were defined as Susac-specific if absent from the healthy and MS cohorts, from approximately 1,100 published viral clones and from other ImmuneACCESS disease sequences. TCRdb trimmed public reads at Q25 via fastp, called clones via MiXCR and kept in-frame beta chains. Duplicate CDR3 protein sequences are folded into a single record with the most common DNA and genes. TCRdb's processing, not the authors', yielded these V and J calls. This sample is represented by some 200,000 distinct CDR3 sequences; 90% to 97% of them were singletons. In total, the top ten clones hold around 0.092% of the sample.

Peripheral blood CD8+ and CD4+ T cells from healthy donors, Susac syndrome patients and multiple sclerosis patients were profiled using high-throughput TCR beta sequencing. Susac syndrome patients met recently defined diagnostic criteria for definite or probable disease. CD8+ TEMRA cells were enriched by FACS, while bulk CD8+ and CD4+ T cells were purified by magnetic negative isolation. Blood was drawn into EDTA tubes, processed within 24 hours, and PBMCs were isolated by density gradient centrifugation. PBMCs intended for TCR sequencing were cryopreserved in liquid nitrogen and thawed later in a water bath at 37 degrees C. The sorted or isolated CD4+, CD8+ and CD8+ TEMRA cells reached a purity of at least 90%. Comment on this clonotype: Its specific antigen is unknown. Base qualities are not provided; no much larger clone lies one nucleotide away.

Based on the germline V gene, the CDR1 and CDR2 sequences are SNHLY and FYNNEI. The CDR3 contains 15 residues, cysteine and phenylalanine counted. Only CDR3 DNA is held: 45 bases, read in frame from base 1. After removal of 4 bases from V and 3 bases from J, the junction retains 5 bases not matched to a gene. Rearrangement joined TRBV2 to TRBJ2-3, with 9 bases aligning to TRBD1. The sequenced sample was CD4+ T cells from PBMCs. The source is a human donor with Susac syndrome. The CDR3 is CASSAGTGRTDTQYF. The nucleotides read TGTGCCAGCAGTGCCGGGACAGGGCGAACAGATACGCAGTATTTT.